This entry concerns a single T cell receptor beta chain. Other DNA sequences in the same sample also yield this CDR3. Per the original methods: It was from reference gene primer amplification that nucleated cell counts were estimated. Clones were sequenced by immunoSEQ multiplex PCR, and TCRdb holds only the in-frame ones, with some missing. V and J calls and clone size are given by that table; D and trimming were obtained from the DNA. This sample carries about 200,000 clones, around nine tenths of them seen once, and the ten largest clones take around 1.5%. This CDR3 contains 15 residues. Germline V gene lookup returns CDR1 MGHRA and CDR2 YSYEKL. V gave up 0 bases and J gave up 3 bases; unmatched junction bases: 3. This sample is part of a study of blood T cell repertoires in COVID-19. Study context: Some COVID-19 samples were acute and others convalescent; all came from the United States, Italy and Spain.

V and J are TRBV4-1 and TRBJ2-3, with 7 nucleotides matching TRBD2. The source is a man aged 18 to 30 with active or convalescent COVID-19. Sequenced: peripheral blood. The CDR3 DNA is TGCGCCAGCAGCCAAGAATTAGCGGGTACAGATACGCAGTATTTT. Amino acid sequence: CASSQELAGTDTQYF.